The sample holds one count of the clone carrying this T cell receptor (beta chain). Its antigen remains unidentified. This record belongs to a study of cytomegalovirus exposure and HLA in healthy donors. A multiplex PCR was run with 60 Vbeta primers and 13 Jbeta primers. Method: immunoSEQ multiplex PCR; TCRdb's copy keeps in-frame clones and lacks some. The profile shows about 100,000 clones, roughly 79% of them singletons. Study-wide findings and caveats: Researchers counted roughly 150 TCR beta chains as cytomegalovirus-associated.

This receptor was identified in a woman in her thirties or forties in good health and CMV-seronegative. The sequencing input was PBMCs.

For the CDR3, the DNA is TGCGCCAGCAGCCAAGATGGCGGGGGGGCTTTCGGCAATGAGCAGTTCTTC. Its protein is CASSQDGGGAFGNEQFF. The chain uses TRBV4-1 and TRBJ2-1; 9 bases fit TRBD2. Germline V gives CDR1 MGHRA, CDR2 YSYEKL. The CDR3 sequence is 17 residues long. V was pared by 0 bases and J by 6 bases, with 9 bases of the junction left unmatched.